This paragraph covers one T cell receptor beta chain sequence. This receptor's antigen is unknown. Base qualities are not recorded, but no much larger clone differs from it by a single base. This sample stems from a study of blood T cell repertoires in COVID-19 (dated by TCRdb to 2019 to 2021). General notes on the study: Samples from collaborators originated in the United States, Italy and Spain and spanned both the acute and convalescent phases of COVID-19. The samples were drawn from the first 160 participants of the ongoing ImmuneRACE study and from some 1,300 subjects provided by 6 global collaborators. Subjects who had been exposed to COVID-19, were actively infected with it, or had recovered from it provided the deeply sampled blood TCRbeta repertoires that made up the dataset. A de-identified subject ID, COVID-19 status, age in years and sex were almost always included in the sample metadata. A freely available public database, intended as a resource for researchers studying the immune response to SARS-CoV-2, is where the repertoires were released. The material from the prospective study consisted of cDNA or gDNA derived from T cells, B-cell-depleted T cells, or PBMCs. Where available, HLA class I and class II types were obtained from metadata supplied by the sample provider rather than from assay-based typing. Results and caveats for the whole study, not just this receptor: The quantity of clinical and demographic metadata differed by source and by participant and was supplied without curation.

Collaborating institutions collected whole blood in K2EDTA tubes following their own protocols. Collaborator samples were shipped for TCRbeta analysis as frozen whole blood, isolated PBMCs, or DNA extracted from either sample type. Deletion took 4 bases off V and 3 bases off J, with a span of 9 bases between the germline ends. CDR1 MNHEY and CDR2 SVGAGI were looked up in the germline V gene. The cysteine opens and the phenylalanine closes a CDR3 of 13 amino acids. Of the read, only the CDR3 DNA is kept; its 39 bases are in frame from base 1. TCRbeta CDR3 regions were amplified from genomic DNA using the immunoSEQ Assay, a bias-controlled multiplex PCR. Per the original workflow: The number of nucleated cells in each sample was estimated from the amplification of reference gene primers within the assay. Sequence reads were collapsed and filtered to measure the absolute abundance of every unique TCRbeta CDR3 rearrangement. For each sample, productive Simpson clonality was calculated as the square root of Simpson's diversity index across productive rearrangements. Entries here come from immuneACCESS through TCRdb and include only in-frame sequences with V and J called. Some clones fail to appear in such tables; in the studies checked, an unresolved V gene covers under half of the shortfall, and the cause of the remainder is unknown. The V and J calls and clone size are taken from that table; D and trimming were inferred from the DNA. This sample lists 85,000 to 120,000 clones; 70% to 90% were detected once. Approximately 2% of the sample lies in the top ten.

The clonotype originates from a man over 45 with active COVID-19. The sequencing sample was made of peripheral blood. This chain joins TRBV6-5 to TRBJ1-2; no D gene is confidently identified. In nucleotides, the sequence is TGTGCCAGCAGTTTTGACATGTACTATGGCTACACCTTC. Protein translation: CASSFDMYYGYTF.